Listed here is a single TCR beta chain. Its antigen is still unknown. The data belong to a study of T cell responses to AZD1222 COVID-19 vaccine. Findings of the study overall: The reported proportion of spike-specific TCRs targeting unmutated variant regions was nearly half.

The table came from immunoSEQ multiplex PCR; TCRdb's copy has only in-frame clones and leaves some out. The table has about 94,000 clones, 90% seen once. The CDR3 spans 13 residues. Germline V gene lookup returns CDR1 LNHDA and CDR2 SQIVND (reference sequence). Between the trimmed V and J ends, which lost 0 bases and 4 bases, there was a span of 6 bases. This TCR came from an adult in good health. The rearrangement links TRBV19 to TRBJ1-2; D is unclear. This specimen was peripheral blood, taken on day 0 of AZD1222 vaccination. CDR3 in DNA: TGTGCCAGTAGTATAGATACAAGCTATGGCTACACCTTC. Residues: CASSIDTSYGYTF.